The 30 T cell receptor beta chains in this list originate from one sample, sequenced in a study of CD8 T cells in Susac syndrome (dated by TCRdb to about 2019). Receptor libraries were prepared by the immunoSEQ multiplex PCR assay. RNA was extracted using the RNeasy kit, and about 0.5 to 1 microgram was reverse transcribed with random hexamers. The public sequencing data were trimmed at Q25 with fastp and processed into clonotypes with MiXCR by TCRdb, which kept only in-frame beta chains. Rows with one shared CDR3 protein collapse into an entry with the most common genes and DNA. The sample table shows tens of thousands of distinct CDR3 sequences, and 93% are seen once. The ten largest clones take up 0.4% to 0.65% of the sample. Sequenced material: CD8+ T cells from PBMCs. The origin of the receptors is a human donor with multiple sclerosis.

The chain carries TRBV9 and TRBJ2-7, with 7 bases lining up with TRBD2. The CDR3 is 14 residues long. Germline CDR1 and CDR2: SGDLS and YYNGEE. Germline trimming cut 4 bases from V and 4 bases from J; bases unmatched to any gene: 8. Here the CDR3 reads CASSFGLGEYEQYF. The CDR3 coding sequence is TGTGCCAGCAGCTTCGGACTAGGGGAATACGAGCAGTACTTC.

The J gene is TRBJ1-5, the V gene TRBV12-3 or TRBV12-4; D is ambiguous. The CDR3 is made up of 15 amino acids. Trimming cost V 2 bases and J 1 base, with 9 bases left between them. DNA of the CDR3: TGTGCCAGCAGTTTATCCTGGGCGAGCAATCAGCCCCAGCATTTT. Translation gives CASSLSWASNQPQHF.

This chain links TRBV7-9 with TRBJ1-5; D is possibly TRBD1 (6 bases). Between the trimmed V and J ends, which lost 5 bases and 4 bases, there was a span of 12 bases. Germline V CDR1 and CDR2: SEHNR, FQNEAQ (reference sequence). This CDR3 comprises 14 residues. The CDR3, as DNA: TGTGCCAGCAGCCACACAGGGTTGAATCAGCCCCAGCATTTT. Translating it yields CASSHTGLNQPQHF.

The chain couples TRBV27 to TRBJ2-7, with D perhaps matching TRBD2 (5 bases). This CDR3 is 15 amino acids long. From germline, CDR1 is MNHEY and CDR2 SMNVEV (reference sequence). V lost 0 bases, J lost 3 bases, and 12 bases lay in between. The CDR3 DNA reads as TGTGCCAGCAGTTTATCCTTCACGGGAAGCTACGAGCAGTACTTC. Its protein product is CASSLSFTGSYEQYF.

This sequence joins TRBV4-2 and TRBJ2-2; 8 bases line up with TRBD1. This CDR3 has 15 amino acids. Germline assignment: CDR1 LGHNA and CDR2 YNFKEQ. Losses at the gene ends were 5 bases for V and 2 bases for J; bases not matched to a gene: 4. The CDR3 nucleotides are TGTGCCAGCAGCAAGACAGGGGATAACACCGGGGAGCTGTTTTTT. Protein product: CASSKTGDNTGELFF.

The CDR3 DNA reads as TGTGCCAGCAGCCTGACAGGGTTGGGTCCCCTCCACTTT. It encodes CASSLTGLGPLHF. The V gene is TRBV28, the J gene TRBJ1-6, with TRBD1 identical over 7 bases. The germline V gene encodes CDR1 MDHEN and CDR2 SYDVKM. This CDR3 has 13 residues. V was pared by 6 bases and J by 13 bases, with 9 bases of the junction left unmatched.

J is TRBJ1-1 and V is TRBV30, with D hard to call. The germline V gene has CDR1 GTSNPN and CDR2 SVGIG (reference sequence). V lost 0 bases, J lost 1 base, and 6 bases lay in between. There are 13 residues in the CDR3. CDR3 bases: TGTGCCTGGAGTGTAATGGGGAACACTGAAGCTTTCTTT. It codes for CAWSVMGNTEAFF.

The rearrangement links TRBV12-3 or TRBV12-4 to TRBJ2-1; 10 bases are a match to TRBD1. Losses at the gene ends were 5 bases for V and 4 bases for J; bases not matched to a gene: 11. The CDR3 runs to 17 residues. The CDR3 region has the DNA TGTGCCAGCAGTCGGGACAGGGGAGGTAGCAGGTACAATGAGCAGTTCTTC. This translates into CASSRDRGGSRYNEQFF.

The chain combines TRBV15 with TRBJ1-4; weak D call: TRBD1 (6 bases). There are 15 residues in the CDR3. Trimming shortened V by 5 bases and J by 3 bases, and 13 bases separated the two germline ends. In germline, CDR1 is LNHNV, CDR2 YYDKDF (reference sequence). The CDR3 bases are TGTGCCACCAGCCCCTGGAAGGGGGCTAATGAAAAACTGTTTTTT. Translating it yields CATSPWKGANEKLFF.

The chain recombines TRBV9 with TRBJ1-1; D not resolved. CDR3 length: 13 residues. From germline, CDR1 is SGDLS and CDR2 YYNGEE. V was shortened by 0 bases and J by 0 bases, with 3 bases between the two germline ends. The CDR3, as DNA: TGTGCCAGCAGCGTAGTTGTGAACACTGAAGCTTTCTTT. As protein: CASSVVVNTEAFF. The whole variable domain, remainder taken from reference TRBV9 and TRBJ1-1, is DSGVTQTPKHLITATGQRVTLRCSPRSGDLSVYWYQQSLDQGLQFLIQYYNGEERAKGNILERFSAQQFPDLHSELNLSSLELGDSALYFCASSVVVNTEAFFGQGTRLTVV.

The J gene is TRBJ1-5, the V gene TRBV2; unclear D gene. Germline CDR1 reads SNHLY; CDR2 reads FYNNEI. The V and J ends lost 4 bases and 0 bases respectively, with 7 bases between them. The CDR3 extends over 14 amino acids. The CDR3 DNA sequence: TGTGCCAGCAGTGCCTGGGGTAGCAATCAGCCCCAGCATTTT. It is translated as CASSAWGSNQPQHF.

V and J are TRBV6-5 and TRBJ2-2; 7 positions agree with TRBD1. Germline lookup yields CDR1 MNHEY and CDR2 SVGAGI. J lost 4 bases, V lost 2 bases, and 10 bases had no gene match. The CDR3 runs to 17 residues. The CDR3 region is CASSYQVVTGLTGELFF. Here the CDR3 DNA reads TGTGCCAGCAGTTACCAAGTTGTGACAGGGCTCACCGGGGAGCTGTTTTTT.

This clonotype has more than one count but fewer than ten. The rearrangement joins TRBV20-1 to TRBJ2-7; no clear D gene. This CDR3 has 13 amino acids. Trimming stripped 3 bases from V and 1 base from J, with 10 bases between. Germline CDR1 is DFQATT and CDR2 is SNEGSKA (reference sequence). For the CDR3, the DNA is TGCAGTGCTAGGCCTTTAGGTTCCTACGAGCAGTACTTC. Its translation: CSARPLGSYEQYF.

This clonotype occurred once. The chain is built from TRBV4-1 and TRBJ2-3; TRBD2 matches 7 bases. The CDR3 extends over 15 amino acids. V shed 2 bases and J 7 bases; nucleotides not matched to a gene: 9. CDR1 and CDR2 (germline): MGHRA, YSYEKL. Written as DNA, the CDR3 is TGCGCCAGCAGCCAATTCATAGCGGGCGGGAATACGCAGTATTTT. Its protein product is CASSQFIAGGNTQYF.

This chain links TRBV7-9 with TRBJ2-5, with 11 bases fitting TRBD1. Per germline, CDR1 SEHNR and CDR2 FQNEAQ (reference sequence). The CDR3 runs to 15 residues. The ends lost 4 bases at V and 2 bases at J; junction bases unmatched: 3. The CDR3 protein is CASSSRDRGQETQYF. CDR3 nucleotide sequence: TGTGCCAGCAGCTCCCGGGACAGGGGGCAAGAGACCCAGTACTTC.

CDR3 in DNA: TGCGCCAGCAGCTTGGCCTGGGTCTTTGAGGCCAACGTCCTGACTTTC. It specifies CASSLAWVFEANVLTF. The chain couples TRBV5-1 to TRBJ2-6; D not resolved. The CDR3 is 16 amino acids. Germline CDR1 and CDR2: SGHRS and YFSETQ. The V and J ends lost 0 bases and 6 bases respectively, with 13 bases between them. The whole variable domain, filled in from reference TRBV5-1 and TRBJ2-6, reads KAGVTQTPRYLIKTRGQQVTLSCSPISGHRSVSWYQQTPGQGLQFLFEYFSETQRNKGNFPGRFSGRQFSNSRSEMNVSTLELGDSALYLCASSLAWVFEANVLTFGAGSRLTVL.

The chain carries TRBV9 and TRBJ2-1; 10 positions match TRBD2. The length of the CDR3 is 15 residues. The junction had 6 bases not matched to a gene; V was cut back by 1 base and J by 8 bases. The germline V gene encodes CDR1 SGDLS and CDR2 YYNGEE. CDR3 nucleotide sequence: TGTGCCAGCAGCGTAAGCGGGGGGGTCATCGATGAGCAGTTCTTC. It specifies CASSVSGGVIDEQFF.

CDR3 region: CASSQDGLHREKLFF. The CDR3 DNA is TGCGCCAGCAGCCAAGATGGTTTGCACCGTGAAAAACTGTTTTTT. V usage is TRBV4-3 and J usage is TRBJ1-4; D is unclear. Per the germline V gene, CDR1 is LGHNA and CDR2 is YSLEER. V was pared by 0 bases and J by 7 bases, with 12 bases between. The CDR3 loop spans 15 amino acids.

V and J are TRBV27 and TRBJ2-2; D ambiguous. The CDR3 sequence is 12 residues long. The V end was cut by 1 base, the J end by 6 bases, with 3 bases between. From germline, CDR1 is MNHEY and CDR2 SMNVEV (reference sequence). DNA of the CDR3: TGTGCCAGCAGTTTATTCGCCGGGGAGCTGTTTTTT. Translated: CASSLFAGELFF.

The rearrangement uses TRBV28 and TRBJ1-1; possible D gene TRBD1, 6 bases. CDR3 size: 14 residues. Trimming stripped 3 bases from V and 1 base from J, with 9 bases between. Germline V gene data show CDR1 as MDHEN and CDR2 as SYDVKM. CDR3: CASSLDRSNTEAFF. The CDR3 nucleotides are TGTGCCAGCAGTTTGGACAGATCGAACACTGAAGCTTTCTTT.

This clonotype was recorded once. The chain has TRBV6-2 or TRBV6-3 and TRBJ2-1; 9 bases align to TRBD1. Trimming removed 6 bases from V and 5 bases from J; junction bases left unmatched: 8. CDR3 size: 15 residues. Germline loops: CDR1 MNHEY, CDR2 SVGEGT. The CDR3 spells CASRKRTGVNNEQFF. As DNA, the CDR3 is TGTGCCAGCAGAAAGCGGACAGGGGTAAACAATGAGCAGTTCTTC.

The chain combines TRBV4-3 with TRBJ2-7; D not resolved. V was pared by 0 bases and J by 4 bases, with 10 bases between. There are 14 residues in the CDR3. CDR1 and CDR2 (germline): LGHNA, YSLEER. The CDR3 coding sequence is TGCGCCAGCAGCCAAGAAATAGTACATTACGAGCAGTACTTC. Protein: CASSQEIVHYEQYF.

This clonotype was recorded once. The chain employs TRBV25-1 and TRBJ1-3; TRBD1 might be the D (5 bases). V was shortened by 3 bases and J by 0 bases, with 12 bases between the two germline ends. CDR1 is MGHDK and CDR2 is SYGVNS in the germline V gene. This CDR3 has 16 residues. The CDR3 spells CASSEWGTSSGNTIYF. In DNA form, the CDR3 reads TGTGCCAGCAGTGAGTGGGGGACCAGCTCTGGAAACACCATATATTTT.

J is TRBJ2-6 and V is TRBV28, with D tentatively TRBD2 (6 bases). Germline V lookup: CDR1 MDHEN, CDR2 SYDVKM. This CDR3 contains 16 residues. Trimming removed 4 bases at V and 4 bases at J, with 14 bases between. The CDR3 here is CASSSQGGTGANVLTF. DNA of the CDR3: TGTGCCAGCAGTTCGCAGGGCGGGACCGGGGCCAACGTCCTGACTTTC.

The chain combines TRBV24-1 with TRBJ2-5; D gene uncertain. CDR1 KGHDR and CDR2 SFDVKD come from the germline V gene. Trimming shortened V by 7 bases and J by 1 base, and 12 bases separated the two germline ends. This CDR3 contains 14 residues. CDR3 in amino acids: CATSSGQIQETQYF. DNA for the CDR3: TGTGCCACCAGCTCCGGGCAGATCCAAGAGACCCAGTACTTC.

Here the CDR3 reads CSVEMGIYGYTF. CDR3 nucleotide sequence: TGCAGCGTTGAAATGGGAATCTATGGCTACACCTTC. The chain employs TRBV29-1 and TRBJ1-2; D is undetermined. Deletions cut 2 bases from V and 4 bases from J, with 8 bases between. From germline, CDR1 is SQVTM and CDR2 ANQGSEA. This CDR3 contains 12 residues. The variable domain in full, completed from reference TRBV29-1 and TRBJ1-2, reads SAVISQKPSRDICQRGTSLTIQCQVDSQVTMMFWYRQQPGQSLTLIATANQGSEATYESGFVIDKFPISRPNLTFSTLTVSNMSPEDSSIYLCSVEMGIYGYTFGSGTRLTVV.

The chain combines TRBV24-1 with TRBJ2-2; TRBD2 might be the D (5 bases). Trimming removed 3 bases at V and 2 bases at J, with 9 bases between. Germline V lookup: CDR1 KGHDR, CDR2 SFDVKD. This CDR3 spans 15 amino acids. CDR3 residues: CATSDLRGNTGELFF. The CDR3 DNA reads TGTGCCACCAGTGATCTACGGGGAAACACCGGGGAGCTGTTTTTT.

The rearrangement joins TRBV7-9 to TRBJ1-1; TRBD1 agrees at 8 bases. CDR1 SEHNR and CDR2 FQNEAQ come from the germline V gene (reference sequence). The V and J ends lost 5 bases and 5 bases, in that order; junction bases with no gene match: 10. The CDR3 runs 15 residues. The CDR3 region has the DNA TGTGCCAGCAGCGCCGGACAGGGAAGAGAGACTGAAGCTTTCTTT. Amino acid sequence: CASSAGQGRETEAFF.

The V gene is TRBV29-1, the J gene TRBJ2-2; tentative D call: TRBD1 (6 bases). V lost 1 base, J lost 4 bases, and 13 bases lay in between. Germline V gene lookup returns CDR1 SQVTM and CDR2 ANQGSEA. The CDR3 length is 15 residues. The CDR3 is CSVEGVQGSTGELFF. The CDR3 region has the DNA TGCAGCGTTGAAGGGGTACAGGGTTCCACCGGGGAGCTGTTTTTT.

The chain carries TRBV14 and TRBJ2-7; D may be TRBD1 (5 bases). With 5 bases removed from V and 3 bases from J, the gap between germline ends came to 14 bases. Germline V lookup: CDR1 SGHDN, CDR2 FVKESK. The CDR3 covers 14 residues. The CDR3 protein is CASSFDSEHYEQYF. The CDR3 nucleotides are TGTGCCAGCAGCTTCGACAGTGAACACTACGAGCAGTACTTC.